A selection of T cell receptor beta chains follows, all from one sample in a study of T cells in Graves' hyperthyroidism and ophthalmopathy. TCRdb independently ran MiXCR on the multiplex PCR reads; one entry per CDR3 protein. This sample has hundreds of thousands of distinct CDR3 sequences; about 15% occur once, and the top ten carry less than 15%. Input material: blood. The receptors shown here come from a man aged 18-30 years with Graves' ophthalmopathy. The conserved cysteine and the conserved F or W are not part of the CDR3 here. D genes are given only for firm matches.

v_call | d_call | cdr3_aa
TRBV7-8 | TRBD1 | ASSDVVKGAGDTQY
TRBV6-1 | TRBD2 | ASSDGRAIAETQY
TRBV27 | - | ASSLTRGPQH
TRBV3-1 | - | ASSQDWSEKSPTDTQY
TRBV11-2 | TRBD1 | ASSSTNSDRASYNEQF
TRBV2 | - | ASSEALRGRAF
TRBV15 | - | ATSRGEARRIWEKLF
TRBV12-3/TRBV12-4 | TRBD1 | ASTQGARYNEQF
TRBV5-6 | - | ASGVGSVGNYGYT
TRBV29-1 | - | SAWLNEKLF
TRBV27 | - | ASSPLLQGYGYGYT
TRBV9 | TRBD2 | ASSAGGLQETQY
TRBV12-3/TRBV12-4 | - | ASSSLEKLF
TRBV4-1 | - | ASRPRDGSSSCEQY
TRBV24-1 | - | ATSDLRGGNGQF
TRBV4-1 | TRBD2 | ASSQEEEREGRDTQY
TRBV24-1 | TRBD2 | ATSEPTSGRATGELF
TRBV14 | - | ASSLYYATNEKLF
TRBV7-8 | - | ASSLDYIYNEQF
TRBV19 | TRBD1 | ASSIVGQGFWGTEAF
TRBV6-1 | TRBD2 | ASSSLISGGTDTQY
TRBV19 | - | ASRRGGTGNTIY
TRBV2 | TRBD2 | ASSEEVAGGNEQF
TRBV19 | - | ASSRDGPGSYEQY
TRBV9 | TRBD1 | ASTPLTQGYEQF
TRBV5-1 | - | ASSREGGTEAF
TRBV29-1 | TRBD1 | SALSWDRGIMNTEAF
TRBV6-1 | - | ASIQGRYEQY
TRBV3-1 | TRBD1 | ASSQDRTGGREQY
TRBV10-2 | - | ASSEWPGSSSYNEQF
TRBV7-6 | TRBD1 | ASSLDLGQSEGYT
TRBV3-1 | - | ASSQFLPGQAF
TRBV15 | TRBD1 | ATSGTGDYNEQF
TRBV7-8 | TRBD1 | ASSQRQGVSLETQY
TRBV5-1 | - | ASSLEPPVNTEAF
TRBV6-1 | TRBD1 | ASRHSGTGVHEQY
TRBV3-1 | TRBD1 | ASSQGTGGQPQH
TRBV30 | - | AWAPLRVWEQY
TRBV18 | TRBD2 | ASSRTSGSSVGEQY
TRBV27 | - | ASSLSGDGPYNEQF
TRBV7-7 | TRBD2 | ASSLAGRGTETQY
TRBV27 | TRBD1 | ASSHYRGGEKLF
TRBV6-4 | - | ASSVDSRTDTQY
TRBV20-1 | - | SASAGFTEAF
TRBV6-1 | - | ASSPGQSGTEAL
TRBV9 | - | ASSVWPLGNEQF
TRBV6-2/TRBV6-3 | TRBD1 | ASSYVQGAYSNQPQH